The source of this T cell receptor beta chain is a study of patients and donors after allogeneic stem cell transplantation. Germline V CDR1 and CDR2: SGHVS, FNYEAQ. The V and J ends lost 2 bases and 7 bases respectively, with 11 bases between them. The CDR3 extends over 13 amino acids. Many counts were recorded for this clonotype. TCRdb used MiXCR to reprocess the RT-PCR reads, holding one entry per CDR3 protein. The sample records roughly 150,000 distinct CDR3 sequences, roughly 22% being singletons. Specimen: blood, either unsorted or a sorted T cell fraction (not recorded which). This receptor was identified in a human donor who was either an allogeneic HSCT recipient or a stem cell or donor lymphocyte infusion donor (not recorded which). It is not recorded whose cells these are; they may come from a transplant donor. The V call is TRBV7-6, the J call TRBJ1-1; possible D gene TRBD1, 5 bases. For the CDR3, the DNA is TGTGCCAGCAGCTTAAGCAGGGCTGGTGAAGCTTTCTTT. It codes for CASSLSRAGEAFF.